One and the same sample provided the 11 T cell receptor beta chains below, sequenced in a study of blood T cell repertoires in COVID-19. Sequencing was performed with immunoSEQ multiplex PCR; in TCRdb, only in-frame clones are kept and a portion is missing. The sample carries around 170,000 clones, roughly 84% recorded once. The sample taken for sequencing was PBMCs or T cells enriched from blood (not recorded which). The receptors shown here come from a woman between 45 and 65 years old who had recovered from COVID-19.

The chain joins TRBV5-1 to TRBJ2-1, with 9 bases lining up with TRBD1. The CDR3 totals 14 residues. Trimming at V came to 2 bases and at J to 4 bases, leaving 1 base not matched to a gene. Per the germline V gene, CDR1 is SGHRS and CDR2 is YFSETQ. In nucleotides, the CDR3 is TGCGCCAGCAGCTTCGGGACAGGGTACAATGAGCAGTTCTTC. Amino acids: CASSFGTGYNEQFF.

The chain carries TRBV11-2 and TRBJ1-3; no definite D call. The germline V and J ends were trimmed by 5 bases and 0 bases, with 8 bases remaining between them. CDR1 is SGHAT and CDR2 is FQNNGV in the germline V gene. The CDR3 is 14 amino acids. In DNA, the CDR3 is TGTGCCAGCAGCCCTTACAACTCTGGAAACACCATATATTTT. Its protein is CASSPYNSGNTIYF.

The J gene is TRBJ1-1, the V gene TRBV6-2 or TRBV6-3; 10 nucleotides line up with TRBD1. Trimming at V came to 6 bases and at J to 5 bases, leaving 9 bases not matched to a gene. In germline, CDR1 is MNHEY, CDR2 SVGEGT. The CDR3 loop spans 15 amino acids. The CDR3 region has the DNA TGTGCCAGCAGCCCGGGACAGGGGAAGGTTACTGAAGCTTTCTTT. This codes for CASSPGQGKVTEAFF.

V gene TRBV14 combines with J gene TRBJ1-1; no clear D gene. The germline V and J ends were trimmed by 0 bases and 7 bases, with 12 bases remaining between them. The CDR3 is 14 residues long. Germline loops: CDR1 SGHDN, CDR2 FVKESK. CDR3 coding DNA: TGTGCCAGCAGCCAAGAGTTGAGGGCTAATGAAGCTTTCTTT. It yields the protein CASSQELRANEAFF.

J is TRBJ2-1 and V is TRBV6-5, with TRBD2 matching 14 bases. The length of the CDR3 is 15 residues. Per the germline V gene, CDR1 is MNHEY and CDR2 is SVGAGI. With V trimmed by 11 bases and J by 6 bases, 9 bases remained unmatched. Written as DNA, the CDR3 is TGTGCCGCAGGGCGAGGGACTAGCGGGAGCAATGAGCAGTTCTTC. This codes for CAAGRGTSGSNEQFF.

The rearrangement links TRBV19 to TRBJ2-2, with 7 bases fitting TRBD1. Germline CDR1 reads LNHDA; CDR2 reads SQIVND (reference sequence). The V and J ends lost 2 bases and 6 bases, in that order; junction bases with no gene match: 6. There are 15 residues in the CDR3. This CDR3 reads CASSISWQGAGELFF. CDR3 nucleotides: TGTGCCAGTAGTATATCATGGCAGGGGGCCGGGGAGCTGTTTTTT.

The gene calls are TRBV30 and TRBJ2-1, with TRBD2 matching 8 bases. Germline CDR1 reads GTSNPN; CDR2 reads SVGIG (reference sequence). Trimming took 0 bases from V and 2 from J; bases not matched to a gene: 3. CDR3 length equals 15 residues. The chain's CDR3 is CAWSVSGGPYNEQFF. CDR3 nucleotide sequence: TGTGCCTGGAGTGTCAGCGGGGGACCCTACAATGAGCAGTTCTTC. The whole variable domain, remainder taken from reference TRBV30 and TRBJ2-1, is SQTIHQWPATLVQPVGSPLSLECTVEGTSNPNLYWYRQAAGRGLQLLFYSVGIGQISSEVPQNLSASRPQDRQFILSSKKLLLSDSGFYLCAWSVSGGPYNEQFFGPGTRLTVL.

The chain couples TRBV3-1 (or the pseudogene TRBV3-2) to TRBJ1-1, with D perhaps matching TRBD1 (6 bases). V shed 1 base and J shed 7 bases, with 16 bases lying between them. The V gene's germline CDR1 is LGHDT and CDR2 YNNKEL (reference sequence). The CDR3 runs to 15 residues. The CDR3 nucleotides read TGTGCCAGCAGCCAAGGGGGAGGGGGATATGGTGAAGCTTTCTTT. Translated, it gives CASSQGGGGYGEAFF.

V and J are TRBV7-9 and TRBJ2-3; a weak D match, TRBD2 (6 bases). V was cut by 0 bases and J by 0 bases, with 19 bases left in between. The CDR3 is made up of 19 amino acids. From germline, CDR1 is SEHNR and CDR2 FQNEAQ (reference sequence). The CDR3 spells CASSLAVTAGPFSTDTQYF. The CDR3 region has the DNA TGTGCCAGCAGCTTAGCGGTAACAGCGGGCCCATTTAGCACAGATACGCAGTATTTT.

The rearrangement joins TRBV28 to TRBJ1-2; D unclear. V dropped 5 bases and J dropped 8 bases, with 12 bases sitting between them. Germline V gene lookup returns CDR1 MDHEN and CDR2 SYDVKM. This CDR3 spans 12 amino acids. CDR3 in amino acids: CASSPPQRGYTF. CDR3 bases: TGTGCCAGCAGTCCACCCCAGAGGGGCTACACCTTC.

The V gene is TRBV7-2, the J gene TRBJ1-1, with 7 bases that match TRBD1. The V gene end was trimmed by 4 bases and the J gene end by 7 bases; junction bases not matched to a gene: 6. Germline CDR1 reads SGHTA; CDR2 reads FQGNSA. CDR3 size: 13 residues. The CDR3 DNA reads as TGTGCCAGCAGCTCGTTCCAGGGGGGTGAAGCTTTCTTT. Its protein is CASSSFQGGEAFF.